The subject of this entry is one TCR beta chain. Which cohort a participant joined came from the clinical history participants gave. This entry comes from a study of blood T cell repertoires in COVID-19. V gave up 4 bases and J gave up 5 bases; unmatched junction bases: 2. The CDR3 covers 13 residues. Germline V CDR1 and CDR2: LGHDT, YNNKEL (reference sequence). Profiled with immunoSEQ multiplex PCR; TCRdb holds only in-frame clones, not every one. In the table there are hundreds of thousands of clones, around nine tenths of which are singletons. The receptor was derived from a woman aged 45 to 65 with acute COVID-19. Sequencing input: PBMCs or T cells enriched from blood (not recorded which). This rearrangement joins TRBV3-1 (or the pseudogene TRBV3-2) to TRBJ2-4, with 7 bases aligning to TRBD2. The CDR3 reads CASSLGLENIQYF. The CDR3 nucleotides are TGTGCCAGCAGCCTCGGACTAGAAAACATTCAGTACTTC.